A single sample is the source of the 24 T cell receptor beta chains below, sequenced in a study of blood T cell repertoires in COVID-19 (dated by TCRdb to 2019 to 2021). Library preparation was by the immunoSEQ multiplex PCR assay. Entries here come from immuneACCESS through TCRdb and include only in-frame sequences with V and J called. Some clones fail to appear in such tables; in the studies checked, an unresolved V gene covers under half of the shortfall, and the cause of the remainder is unknown. In all, the sample holds about 170,000 clones, and about 91% of those were seen once. The top ten clones comprise 1.6% of the sample. Sequenced: peripheral blood. The receptors originated from a woman aged 45 to 65 with acute or convalescent COVID-19.

V is TRBV5-5 and J is TRBJ1-3; D unclear. The V and J ends lost 0 bases and 0 bases respectively, with 7 bases between them. This CDR3 is 15 amino acids long. Germline assignment: CDR1 SGHKS and CDR2 YYEKEE (reference sequence). The CDR3 coding sequence is TGTGCCAGCAGCTTGGTCTCCGGCTCTGGAAACACCATATATTTT. Residues: CASSLVSGSGNTIYF.

The V gene is TRBV7-9, the J gene TRBJ1-2, with TRBD1 matching over 8 bases. Unmatched junction bases numbered 2, after V lost 2 bases and J lost 3 bases. Germline V gene sequence: CDR1 SEHNR, CDR2 FQNEAQ (reference sequence). The CDR3 sequence is 14 residues long. CDR3 in DNA: TGTGCCAGCAGCTTAAACAGGGGGGACTATGGCTACACCTTC. This encodes CASSLNRGDYGYTF.

The J gene is TRBJ2-5, the V gene TRBV9, with 9 bases fitting TRBD1. Germline V CDR1 and CDR2: SGDLS, YYNGEE. The CDR3 is 16 amino acids. Trimming cost V 3 bases and J 5 bases; bases outside gene matches: 11. This CDR3 is CASSEGQGLWGETQYF. The DNA of the CDR3 is TGTGCCAGCAGCGAGGGACAGGGACTTTGGGGGGAGACCCAGTACTTC.

The chain joins TRBV30 to TRBJ2-3; perhaps TRBD2 as D (6 bases). Germline V lookup: CDR1 GTSNPN, CDR2 SVGIG (reference sequence). Between the trimmed V and J ends, which lost 3 bases and 6 bases, there was a span of 16 bases. The CDR3 runs to 14 residues. The CDR3, as DNA: TGTGCCTGGAGCTCGGGACTTACACGGGATACGCAGTATTTT. This gives the protein CAWSSGLTRDTQYF.

The chain recombines TRBV4-3 with TRBJ2-7; 8 positions match TRBD1. Trimming took 2 bases from V and 3 from J; bases not matched to a gene: 3. This CDR3 region has 14 residues. Germline V gene lookup returns CDR1 LGHNA and CDR2 YSLEER. CDR3 sequence: CASSQRQGIYEQYF. For the CDR3, the DNA is TGCGCCAGCAGCCAACGACAGGGGATCTACGAGCAGTACTTC.

V and J are TRBV19 and TRBJ2-7, with 7 bases aligning to TRBD1. V was pared by 5 bases and J by 3 bases, with 4 bases of the junction left unmatched. The CDR3 length is 13 residues. In germline, CDR1 is LNHDA, CDR2 SQIVND (reference sequence). The CDR3 region is CASSSYRGYEQYF. CDR3 DNA: TGTGCCAGTAGTTCCTACAGGGGCTACGAGCAGTACTTC.

The chain links TRBV11-2 to TRBJ1-4; TRBD1 might be the D (6 bases). Germline V gene data show CDR1 as SGHAT and CDR2 as FQNNGV. The CDR3 loop spans 15 amino acids. Trimming pared 1 base from V and 7 bases from J, leaving 13 bases between. The CDR3 DNA reads TGTGCCAGCAGCTTAGTTGGGGGCTGGAGTGAAAAACTGTTTTTT. Its translation is CASSLVGGWSEKLFF. Full variable domain (rest looked up from reference TRBV11-2 and TRBJ1-4): EAGVAQSPRYKIIEKRQSVAFWCNPISGHATLYWYQQILGQGPKLLIQFQNNGVVDDSQLPKDRFSAERLKGVDSTLKIQPAKLEDSAVYLCASSLVGGWSEKLFFGSGTQLSVL.

A remark on this clone: This sample also contains other DNA sequences that code for the same CDR3. This rearrangement joins TRBV6-5 to TRBJ1-6; D ambiguous. CDR3 length equals 12 residues. The V end was cut by 2 bases, the J end by 12 bases, with 8 bases between. Germline CDR1 and CDR2: MNHEY and SVGAGI. DNA for the CDR3: TGTGCCAGCAGTTACAGTGGCGGACCCCTCCACTTT. Translating gives CASSYSGGPLHF.

The chain employs TRBV7-2 and TRBJ2-7; TRBD2 might be the D (5 bases). CDR3 length: 15 amino acids. Between the trimmed V and J ends, which lost 2 bases and 3 bases, there was a span of 14 bases. CDR1 and CDR2 (germline): SGHTA, FQGNSA. The CDR3 reads CASSLNSGDYYEQYF. The CDR3 DNA reads TGTGCCAGCAGCTTAAACAGCGGAGATTACTACGAGCAGTACTTC.

The chain recombines TRBV6-5 with TRBJ2-2, with D possibly TRBD2 on 6 matching bases. The ends were cut back, 6 bases at V and 5 bases at J, with 16 bases in the middle. The CDR3 runs to 15 residues. Germline CDR1 and CDR2: MNHEY and SVGAGI. CDR3 region: CASRRPGGGTGELFF. As DNA, the CDR3 is TGTGCCAGCAGAAGACCCGGTGGGGGGACCGGGGAGCTGTTTTTT.

The chain links TRBV7-2 to TRBJ2-2; 7 bases map to TRBD1. This CDR3 is built from 16 residues. From germline, CDR1 is SGHTA and CDR2 FQGNSA. Trimming cost V 5 bases and J 6 bases; bases outside gene matches: 12. CDR3 bases: TGTGCCAGCAGCCCCTACGTAGGGGGCAATGCCGGGGAGCTGTTTTTT. It specifies CASSPYVGGNAGELFF.

The DNA for the CDR3 is TGCGCCAGCAGCTTAGGTACAGGGTATTACGAGCAGTACTTC. It yields the protein CASSLGTGYYEQYF. This sequence joins TRBV5-1 and TRBJ2-7; perhaps TRBD1 as D (6 bases). V lost 2 bases and J lost 4, with 13 bases in between. Germline CDR1 reads SGHRS; CDR2 reads YFSETQ. The CDR3 loop spans 14 amino acids.

The DNA of the CDR3 is TGCGCCAGCAGCTTAGTAGGACACTCGGGGGACGAGCAGTACTTC. Translation gives CASSLVGHSGDEQYF. The gene calls are TRBV5-1 and TRBJ2-7, with a weak D call TRBD2 (6 bases). The CDR3 has 15 amino acids. Germline loops: CDR1 SGHRS, CDR2 YFSETQ. The V and J ends lost 2 bases and 5 bases respectively, with 17 bases between them.

This chain links TRBV19 with TRBJ1-6; D might be TRBD1 (6 bases). This CDR3 has 14 residues. Germline values: CDR1 LNHDA, CDR2 SQIVND (reference sequence). Trimming removed 6 bases at V and 6 bases at J, with 12 bases between. In nucleotides, the CDR3 is TGTGCCAGTAGGGTGGGGACAACTAATTCACCCCTCCACTTT. Translation gives CASRVGTTNSPLHF.

The genes are TRBV5-1 and TRBJ2-3, with a weak D call TRBD1 (5 bases). V lost 2 bases, J lost 5 bases, and 9 bases lay in between. The CDR3 length is 13 residues. The germline V gene has CDR1 SGHRS and CDR2 YFSETQ. In DNA form, the CDR3 reads TGCGCCAGCAGCTTTGGGGCACAAGATACGCAGTATTTT. Amino acid sequence: CASSFGAQDTQYF.

The rearrangement uses TRBV6-5 and TRBJ1-4; TRBD1 matches 9 bases. Germline V gene sequence: CDR1 MNHEY, CDR2 SVGAGI. CDR3 length: 13 amino acids. The V segment lost 5 bases and the J segment 8 bases; nucleotides outside the gene matches: 3. CDR3: CASSRTGDEKLFF. CDR3 nucleotide sequence: TGTGCCAGCAGTCGGACAGGGGACGAAAAACTGTTTTTT.

The J gene is TRBJ1-6, the V gene TRBV9, with 9 bases matching TRBD1. The V segment lost 0 bases and the J segment 9 bases; nucleotides outside the gene matches: 1. This CDR3 is built from 14 residues. Germline V gene data show CDR1 as SGDLS and CDR2 as YYNGEE. This CDR3 reads CASSVVGQGSPLHF. The CDR3 DNA sequence: TGTGCCAGCAGCGTAGTGGGACAGGGTTCACCCCTCCACTTT.

DNA for the CDR3: TGTGCCAGCAGTGCTCCGGGACAGGGGGCCTACGAGCAGTACTTC. Its protein product is CASSAPGQGAYEQYF. V is TRBV27 and J is TRBJ2-7, with 11 bases identical to TRBD1. The germline V gene encodes CDR1 MNHEY and CDR2 SMNVEV (reference sequence). V lost 5 bases to trimming and J lost 2 bases; unmatched junction nucleotides: 5. CDR3 length equals 15 residues.

This clone has a handful of counts. The rearrangement links TRBV15 to TRBJ1-6, with D unresolved. The V gene lost 4 bases and the J gene lost 9 bases, with 19 bases spanning the gap. The CDR3 sequence is 16 residues long. The germline V gene has CDR1 LNHNV and CDR2 YYDKDF (reference sequence). CDR3 sequence: CATSTLVENLASPLHF. Here the CDR3 DNA reads TGTGCCACCAGCACCCTAGTTGAAAACTTGGCTTCACCCCTCCACTTT.

In its sample, this clone was seen a few times. Other DNA sequences within the sample encode an identical CDR3. The chain combines TRBV19 with TRBJ1-1; a possible D gene is TRBD1 (5 bases). Trimming stripped 3 bases from V and 3 bases from J, with 11 bases between. This CDR3 is 14 amino acids long. The germline V gene has CDR1 LNHDA and CDR2 SQIVND (reference sequence). The CDR3 region has the DNA TGTGCCAGTAGTATGCAGGGCTGGGACACTGAAGCTTTCTTT. This translates into CASSMQGWDTEAFF.

The chain carries TRBV9 and TRBJ1-5; 9 positions match TRBD1. This CDR3 contains 15 residues. Trimming took 0 bases from V and 7 from J; bases not matched to a gene: 5. Germline loops: CDR1 SGDLS, CDR2 YYNGEE. CDR3 sequence reads: CASSVDGTGRQPQHF. CDR3 DNA sequence: TGTGCCAGCAGCGTAGACGGGACAGGGCGACAGCCCCAGCATTTT.

The chain joins TRBV29-1 to TRBJ2-5, with D possibly being TRBD2 (5 bases). The CDR3 extends over 13 amino acids. V was cut by 7 bases and J by 2 bases, with 14 bases left in between. Germline CDR1 SQVTM, CDR2 ANQGSEA. Here the CDR3 reads CSAFEGAQETQYF. The CDR3, as DNA: TGCAGCGCTTTTGAGGGAGCACAAGAGACCCAGTACTTC.

V gene TRBV5-4 combines with J gene TRBJ1-1; D call uncertain. V shed 4 bases and J shed 7 bases, with 17 bases lying between them. CDR1 and CDR2 from the germline V gene are SGHNT and YYREEE (reference sequence). The CDR3 covers 14 residues. The CDR3 here is CASSRPEPRGEAFF. CDR3 in DNA: TGTGCCAGCAGCCGCCCCGAGCCGCGTGGTGAAGCTTTCTTT.

V is TRBV7-2 and J is TRBJ2-7; 13 bases align to TRBD2. V was clipped by 5 bases and J by 6 bases; unmatched bases: 7. The germline V gene has CDR1 SGHTA and CDR2 FQGNSA. The CDR3 extends over 15 amino acids. DNA of the CDR3: TGTGCCAGCAGCCTTGGACTAGCGGGAGTCACCGAGCAGTACTTC. Encoded protein: CASSLGLAGVTEQYF. The variable domain in full, completed from reference TRBV7-2 and TRBJ2-7, reads GAGVSQSPSNKVTEKGKDVELRCDPISGHTALYWYRQSLGQGLEFLIYFQGNSAPDKSGLPSDRFSAERTGGSVSTLTIQRTQQEDSAVYLCASSLGLAGVTEQYFGPGTRLTVT.